The 27 T cell receptor beta chains reported below all come from one sample, sequenced in a study of human versus mouse CDR3 diversity and MHC coevolution. TCRdb's copy holds only in-frame clones and misses some; the assay was immunoSEQ multiplex PCR. The data show tens of thousands of clones, over 85% seen once. Sequencing input: naive CD4+ T cells from blood. Indicated subset: CD45RO-negative CD62L-positive naive CD4 T cells. The receptor set was obtained from a person aged 25-75 years in good health.

V and J are TRBV7-9 and TRBJ2-1, with a tentative D call TRBD2 (6 bases). Germline V gives CDR1 SEHNR, CDR2 FQNEAQ (reference sequence). The CDR3 is 13 amino acids. Trimming stripped 4 bases from V and 7 bases from J, with 11 bases between. CDR3 amino acids: CASSWRGRNEQFF. In DNA, the CDR3 is TGTGCCAGCAGCTGGCGGGGTAGGAATGAGCAGTTCTTC.

The rearrangement joins TRBV5-3 to TRBJ2-5, with 7 bases fitting TRBD2. TRBV5-3 is recorded as an ORF, its role being uncertain. Germline trimming cut 3 bases from V and 3 bases from J; bases unmatched to any gene: 5. The CDR3 extends over 14 amino acids. As DNA, the CDR3 is TGTGCCAGAAGCTCCCCGCGGGGGAAAGAGACCCAGTACTTC. Residues: CARSSPRGKETQYF.

The rearrangement links TRBV2 to TRBJ2-7, with 10 bases identical to TRBD1. V was clipped by 6 bases and J by 2 bases; unmatched bases: 7. Germline loops: CDR1 SNHLY, CDR2 FYNNEI. The CDR3 length is 15 residues. The CDR3 region has the DNA TGTGCCAGCAGCCCGGGACAGGGGATTGCCTACGAGCAGTACTTC. Protein: CASSPGQGIAYEQYF.

As DNA, the CDR3 is TGTGCCACTGGACTAGCGGGGGGGTCGACCTACGAGCAGTACTTC. It specifies CATGLAGGSTYEQYF. V and J are TRBV25-1 and TRBJ2-7; 15 nucleotides line up with TRBD2. After removal of 10 bases from V and 2 bases from J, the junction contained 6 bases not matched to a gene. CDR1 MGHDK and CDR2 SYGVNS come from the germline V gene. This CDR3 region has 15 residues.

For this clone: At one end the junction does not follow the germline gene, possibly because of a read error. The rearrangement uses TRBV7-7 and TRBJ2-1; possible D gene TRBD1, 6 bases. The CDR3 is 15 amino acids. CDR1 is SSHAT and CDR2 is FNYEAQ in the germline V gene (reference sequence). CDR3 DNA sequence: TGTGCTAGCAGCTTAGGGGGACATTGGCGCAATGAGCAGTTCTTC. Its protein is CASSLGGHWRNEQFF.

This clone was seen just once. The chain has TRBV7-2 and TRBJ2-7, with D tentatively TRBD1 (6 bases). CDR3 size: 15 residues. The ends were cut back, 1 base at V and 3 bases at J, with 13 bases in the middle. CDR1 and CDR2 (germline): SGHTA, FQGNSA. CDR3: CASSLEWDKYYEQYF. For the CDR3, the DNA is TGTGCCAGCAGCTTAGAGTGGGACAAGTACTACGAGCAGTACTTC.

The chain carries TRBV6-1 and TRBJ1-5; no clear D. The germline V gene has CDR1 MNHNS and CDR2 SASEGT. Trimming shortened V by 0 bases and J by 0 bases, and 12 bases separated the two germline ends. CDR3 length: 17 amino acids. The CDR3 region is CASSEALQVNSNQPQHF. DNA of the CDR3: TGTGCCAGCAGTGAAGCGCTCCAGGTGAATAGCAATCAGCCCCAGCATTTT.

This sequence joins TRBV6-5 and TRBJ2-7, with 7 bases matching TRBD2. Per the germline V gene, CDR1 is MNHEY and CDR2 is SVGAGI. With V trimmed by 6 bases and J by 0 bases, 8 bases remained unmatched. There are 15 residues in the CDR3. The CDR3 sequence is CASSFSGSSSYEQYF. The CDR3 nucleotides read TGTGCCAGCAGCTTTAGCGGGTCTAGCTCCTACGAGCAGTACTTC.

This clone was seen only a few times. The chain uses TRBV10-3 and TRBJ1-1; the D is unclear. The V gene's germline CDR1 is ENHRY and CDR2 SYGVKD. The CDR3 has 14 residues. V was shortened by 3 bases and J by 3 bases, with 11 bases between the two germline ends. The CDR3 loop is CAISEGQAYTEAFF. The CDR3 DNA reads as TGTGCCATCAGTGAAGGCCAGGCCTACACTGAAGCTTTCTTT.

The rearrangement joins TRBV6-5 to TRBJ1-1, with D hard to call. Trimming left V 0 bases short and J 6 bases short, with 17 bases between. This CDR3 contains 16 residues. Germline V gene lookup returns CDR1 MNHEY and CDR2 SVGAGI. The CDR3 protein is CASSYSGSPAGAEAFF. The CDR3 bases are TGTGCCAGCAGTTACTCCGGCAGCCCGGCGGGCGCTGAAGCTTTCTTT.

The chain carries TRBV11-1 and TRBJ2-5; 15 nucleotides align to TRBD2. The CDR3 spans 18 residues. Trimming removed 5 bases from V and 0 bases from J; junction bases left unmatched: 7. The V gene's germline CDR1 is SGHAT and CDR2 FQDESV (reference sequence). Written as DNA, the CDR3 is TGTGCCAGCAGCCCGGGGACTAGCGGGGGGAAGTACCAAGAGACCCAGTACTTC. Encoded protein: CASSPGTSGGKYQETQYF.

The chain joins TRBV7-6 to TRBJ1-1; D gene uncertain. Germline CDR1 SGHVS, CDR2 FNYEAQ. There are 12 residues in the CDR3. V was trimmed by 5 bases and J by 2 bases, leaving 6 bases between them. The CDR3 DNA reads as TGTGCCAGCAGCCTCTTCAACACTGAAGCTTTCTTT. It translates to CASSLFNTEAFF.

The count of this clone is one. CDR3 coding DNA: TGTGCCAGTAAGGGGACACTTACCTACGAGCAGTACTTC. Protein product: CASKGTLTYEQYF. The V gene is TRBV19, the J gene TRBJ2-7; D is possibly TRBD1 (6 bases). The V gene lost 7 bases and the J gene lost 2 bases, with 12 bases spanning the gap. The CDR3 is 13 amino acids. Germline V gene sequence: CDR1 LNHDA, CDR2 SQIVND (reference sequence). Based on the CDR3 plus reference TRBV19 and TRBJ2-7, the full variable domain is DGGITQSPKYLFRKEGQNVTLSCEQNLNHDAMYWYRQDPGQGLRLIYYSQIVNDFQKGDIAEGYSVSREKKESFPLTVTSAQKNPTAFYLCASKGTLTYEQYFGPGTRLTVT.

The chain is built from TRBV18 and TRBJ1-6; 8 bases match TRBD1. The junction had 8 bases not matched to a gene; V was cut back by 5 bases and J by 8 bases. Germline loops: CDR1 KGHSH, CDR2 LQKENI. The CDR3 length is 15 residues. CDR3 sequence (DNA): TGTGCCAGCTCATCATTTACAGGGGGAGATTCACCCCTCCACTTT. It yields the protein CASSSFTGGDSPLHF.

The V and J genes are TRBV5-1 and TRBJ2-3; the match to TRBD2 covers 10 bases. V lost 4 bases, J lost 1 base, and 6 bases stayed unmatched. Germline assignment: CDR1 SGHRS and CDR2 YFSETQ. This CDR3 spans 16 amino acids. CDR3 in DNA: TGCGCCAGCAGCCCGCTCCTAGCGGGGGGCACAGATACGCAGTATTTT. Its translation: CASSPLLAGGTDTQYF.

The chain carries TRBV18 and TRBJ2-4, with a weak D call TRBD1 (6 bases). CDR1 is KGHSH, CDR2 LQKENI, per germline. CDR3 length: 13 amino acids. V was clipped by 3 bases and J by 8 bases, with 11 bases between them. CDR3 loop: CASSPPAGDIQYF. CDR3 DNA: TGTGCCAGCTCACCCCCCGCAGGGGACATTCAGTACTTC.

The CDR3 spells CASSRQGLGYEQYF. The CDR3 DNA reads as TGTGCCAGCAGCCGACAGGGACTAGGGTACGAGCAGTACTTC. The V gene is TRBV6-5, the J gene TRBJ2-7; D is possibly TRBD2 (8 bases). The V and J ends lost 6 bases and 4 bases respectively, with 16 bases between them. This CDR3 contains 14 residues. The V gene's germline CDR1 is MNHEY and CDR2 SVGAGI.

J is TRBJ2-3 and V is TRBV7-2, with TRBD2 matching over 16 bases. The germline CDR1 and CDR2 sequences are SGHTA and FQGNSA. With 5 bases clipped from V and 4 bases from J, the junction kept 3 bases outside the gene matches. The CDR3 length is 16 residues. The CDR3 DNA follows: TGTGCCAGCAGCACCGGGACTAGCGGGGGGGCAGATACGCAGTATTTT. Amino acids: CASSTGTSGGADTQYF.

The V gene is TRBV7-2, the J gene TRBJ2-7, with 8 bases fitting TRBD1. V shed 0 bases and J 5 bases; nucleotides not matched to a gene: 6. This CDR3 contains 15 residues. Per germline, CDR1 SGHTA and CDR2 FQGNSA. The CDR3 coding sequence is TGTGCCAGCAGCTTAGCGGCAGGGGGCTTCGACGAGCAGTACTTC. Its protein product is CASSLAAGGFDEQYF. Using reference TRBV7-2 and TRBJ2-7 for the parts outside the CDR3, the full variable domain is GAGVSQSPSNKVTEKGKDVELRCDPISGHTALYWYRQSLGQGLEFLIYFQGNSAPDKSGLPSDRFSAERTGGSVSTLTIQRTQQEDSAVYLCASSLAAGGFDEQYFGPGTRLTVT.

The chain joins TRBV28 to TRBJ2-2; TRBD1 matches at 8 bases. The CDR3 runs 14 residues. After removal of 7 bases from V and 7 bases from J, the junction contained 8 bases not matched to a gene. In germline, CDR1 is MDHEN, CDR2 SYDVKM. CDR3 coding DNA: TGTGCCAGCACTTCGCAGGGGGCATACGGGGAGCTGTTTTTT. Translating it yields CASTSQGAYGELFF. Variable domain in full (rest from reference TRBV28 and TRBJ2-2): DVKVTQSSRYLVKRTGEKVFLECVQDMDHENMFWYRQDPGLGLRLIYFSYDVKMKEKGDIPEGYSVSREKKERFSLILESASTNQTSMYLCASTSQGAYGELFFGEGSRLTVL.

The chain uses TRBV18 and TRBJ2-5; no reliable D call. The J call is in doubt because the DNA end fits TRBJ2-7 better. The CDR3 consists of 12 residues. Germline V gives CDR1 KGHSH, CDR2 LQKENI. The CDR3 reads CASSRSTYEQYF. In DNA, the CDR3 is TGTGCCAGCTCACGATCTACCTACGAGCAGTACTTC.

The V call is TRBV27, the J call TRBJ1-2; perhaps TRBD1 as D (5 bases). V dropped 3 bases and J dropped 2 bases, with 7 bases sitting between them. The CDR3 is 13 residues long. CDR1 is MNHEY and CDR2 is SMNVEV in the germline V gene (reference sequence). The CDR3 here is CASSLTVNYGYTF. In DNA, the CDR3 is TGTGCCAGCAGTTTGACAGTGAACTATGGCTACACCTTC.

V is TRBV5-1 and J is TRBJ1-2; D is undetermined. This CDR3 has 14 residues. V was pared by 2 bases and J by 5 bases, with 13 bases between. Germline V gene lookup returns CDR1 SGHRS and CDR2 YFSETQ. DNA of the CDR3: TGCGCCAGCAGCTTCGGCCCGTCCGGGTATGGCTACACCTTC. It is translated as CASSFGPSGYGYTF.

For the CDR3, the DNA is TGTGCCAGCAGCTTAGCGATTTATAGCGGGCCCTACAATGAGCAGTTCTTC. Translating gives CASSLAIYSGPYNEQFF. The genes are TRBV7-2 and TRBJ2-1, with TRBD2 matching 7 bases. This CDR3 spans 17 amino acids. The germline gives CDR1 SGHTA, CDR2 FQGNSA. V lost 0 bases to trimming and J lost 2 bases; unmatched junction nucleotides: 7.

V gene TRBV7-2 combines with J gene TRBJ2-3; TRBD1 is a possible D gene (6 bases). Between the trimmed V and J ends, which lost 1 base and 6 bases, there was a span of 11 bases. CDR1 SGHTA and CDR2 FQGNSA come from the germline V gene. The CDR3 is 14 residues long. CDR3 sequence (DNA): TGTGCCAGCAGCTTAGACAGGGTCACGGATACGCAGTATTTT. It yields the protein CASSLDRVTDTQYF.

The chain combines TRBV7-9 with TRBJ2-2; TRBD2 might be the D (5 bases). The CDR3 has 13 residues. Germline V gene sequence: CDR1 SEHNR, CDR2 FQNEAQ (reference sequence). Between the trimmed V and J ends, which lost 5 bases and 5 bases, there was a span of 9 bases. The CDR3 region is CASSQTRTGELFF. The CDR3 nucleotides are TGTGCCAGCAGCCAAACTAGGACCGGGGAGCTGTTTTTT.

This chain connects TRBV11-1 to TRBJ2-7, with a weak D call TRBD1 (6 bases). The ends were cut back, 2 bases at V and 5 bases at J, with 10 bases in the middle. CDR1 SGHAT and CDR2 FQDESV come from the germline V gene (reference sequence). The CDR3 runs to 13 residues. CDR3 sequence: CASSLNRDDEQYF. For the CDR3, the DNA is TGTGCCAGCAGCTTAAACAGGGACGACGAGCAGTACTTC.